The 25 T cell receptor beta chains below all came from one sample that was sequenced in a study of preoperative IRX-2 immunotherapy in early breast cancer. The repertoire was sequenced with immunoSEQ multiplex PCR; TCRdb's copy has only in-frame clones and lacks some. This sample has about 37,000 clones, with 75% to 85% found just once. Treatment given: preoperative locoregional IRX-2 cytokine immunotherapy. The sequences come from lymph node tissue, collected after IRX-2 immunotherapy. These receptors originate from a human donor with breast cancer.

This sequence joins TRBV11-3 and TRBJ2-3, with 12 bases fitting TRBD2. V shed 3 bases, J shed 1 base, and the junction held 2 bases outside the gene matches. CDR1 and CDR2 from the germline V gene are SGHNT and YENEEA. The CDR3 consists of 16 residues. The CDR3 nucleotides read TGTGCCAGCAGCTTCAGACTAGCGGGGGGCACAGATACGCAGTATTTT. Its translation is CASSFRLAGGTDTQYF.

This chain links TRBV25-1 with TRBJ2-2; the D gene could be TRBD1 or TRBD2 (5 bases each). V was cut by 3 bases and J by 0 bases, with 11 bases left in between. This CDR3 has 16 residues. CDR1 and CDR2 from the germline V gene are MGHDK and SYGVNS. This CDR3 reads CASSDPGRPNTGELFF. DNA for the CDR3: TGTGCCAGCAGTGACCCGGGACGGCCGAACACCGGGGAGCTGTTTTTT.

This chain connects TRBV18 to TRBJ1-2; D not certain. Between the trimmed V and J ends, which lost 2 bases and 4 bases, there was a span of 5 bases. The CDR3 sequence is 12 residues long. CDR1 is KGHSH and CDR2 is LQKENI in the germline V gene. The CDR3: CASSPDGYGYTF. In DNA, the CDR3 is TGTGCCAGCTCACCAGACGGCTATGGCTACACCTTC.

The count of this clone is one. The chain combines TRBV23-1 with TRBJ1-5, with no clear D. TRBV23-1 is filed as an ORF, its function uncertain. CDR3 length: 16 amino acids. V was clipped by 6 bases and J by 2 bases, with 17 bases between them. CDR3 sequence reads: CASSQDLGEGNQPQHF. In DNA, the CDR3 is TGCGCCAGCAGCCAAGATCTCGGGGAGGGCAATCAGCCCCAGCATTTT.

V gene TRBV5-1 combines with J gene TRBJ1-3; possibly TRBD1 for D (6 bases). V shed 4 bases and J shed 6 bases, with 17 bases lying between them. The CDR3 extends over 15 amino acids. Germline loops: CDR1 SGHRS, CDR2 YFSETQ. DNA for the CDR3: TGCGCCAGCAGCCCGAGGGGGGGAGCAGAAAACACCATATATTTT. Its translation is CASSPRGGAENTIYF.

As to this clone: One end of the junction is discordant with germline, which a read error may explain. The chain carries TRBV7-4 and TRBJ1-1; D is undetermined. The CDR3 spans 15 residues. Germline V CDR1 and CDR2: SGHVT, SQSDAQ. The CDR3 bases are TGTGCCAGCAGCGACGGGCTCACATGGACCGAAAAGTCCGGGTTT. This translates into CASSDGLTWTEKSGF.

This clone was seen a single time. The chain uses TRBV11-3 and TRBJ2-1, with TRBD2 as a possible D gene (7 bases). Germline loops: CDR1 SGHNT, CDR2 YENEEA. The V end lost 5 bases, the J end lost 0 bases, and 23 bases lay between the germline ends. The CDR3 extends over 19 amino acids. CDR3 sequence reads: CASSLSGWGGPSSYNEQFF. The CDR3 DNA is TGTGCCAGCAGCCTCTCGGGTTGGGGGGGGCCCAGCTCCTACAATGAGCAGTTCTTC.

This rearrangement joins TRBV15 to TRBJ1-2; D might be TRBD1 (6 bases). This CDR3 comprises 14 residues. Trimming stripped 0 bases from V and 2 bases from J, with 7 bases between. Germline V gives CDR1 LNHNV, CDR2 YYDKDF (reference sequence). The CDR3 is CATSRDGTNYGYTF. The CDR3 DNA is TGTGCCACCAGCAGAGATGGGACAAACTATGGCTACACCTTC.

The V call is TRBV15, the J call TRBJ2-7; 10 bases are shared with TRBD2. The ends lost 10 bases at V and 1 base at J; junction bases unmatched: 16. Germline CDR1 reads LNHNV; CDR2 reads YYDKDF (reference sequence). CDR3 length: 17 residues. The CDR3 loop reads CAKDRAPSGGKSYEQYF. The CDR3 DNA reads TGTGCCAAAGACAGGGCACCTAGCGGGGGTAAGTCCTACGAGCAGTACTTC.

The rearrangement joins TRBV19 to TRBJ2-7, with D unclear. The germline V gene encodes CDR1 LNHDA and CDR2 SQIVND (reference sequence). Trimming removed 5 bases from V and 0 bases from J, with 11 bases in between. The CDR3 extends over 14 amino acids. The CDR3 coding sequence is TGTGCCAGTAGTCGAAGGGTGAGCTCCTACGAGCAGTACTTC. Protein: CASSRRVSSYEQYF.

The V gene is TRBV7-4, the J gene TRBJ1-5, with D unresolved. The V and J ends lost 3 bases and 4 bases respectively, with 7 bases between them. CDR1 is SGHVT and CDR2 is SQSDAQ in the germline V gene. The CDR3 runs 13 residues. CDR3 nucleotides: TGTGCCAGCAGCTTCCTGGGTAATCAGCCCCAGCATTTT. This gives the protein CASSFLGNQPQHF.

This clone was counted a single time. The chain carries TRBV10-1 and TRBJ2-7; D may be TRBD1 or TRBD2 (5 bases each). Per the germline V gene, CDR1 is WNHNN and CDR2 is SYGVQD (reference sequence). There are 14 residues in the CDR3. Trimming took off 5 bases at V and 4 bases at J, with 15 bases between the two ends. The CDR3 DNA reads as TGCGCCAGCAGTTTAGCGCCGTCAGGGTACGAGCAGTACTTC. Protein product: CASSLAPSGYEQYF.

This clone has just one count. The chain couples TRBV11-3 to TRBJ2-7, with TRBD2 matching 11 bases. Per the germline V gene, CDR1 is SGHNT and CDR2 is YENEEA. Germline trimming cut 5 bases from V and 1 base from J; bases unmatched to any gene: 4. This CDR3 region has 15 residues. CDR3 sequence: CASSRLAGQSYEQYF. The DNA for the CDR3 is TGTGCCAGCAGCCGACTAGCGGGGCAATCCTACGAGCAGTACTTC.

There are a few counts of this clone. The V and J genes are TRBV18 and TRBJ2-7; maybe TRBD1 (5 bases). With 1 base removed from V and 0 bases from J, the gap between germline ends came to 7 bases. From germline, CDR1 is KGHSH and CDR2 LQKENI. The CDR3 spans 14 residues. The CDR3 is CASSPRQGSYEQYF. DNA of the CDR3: TGTGCCAGCTCACCACGGCAGGGCTCCTACGAGCAGTACTTC.

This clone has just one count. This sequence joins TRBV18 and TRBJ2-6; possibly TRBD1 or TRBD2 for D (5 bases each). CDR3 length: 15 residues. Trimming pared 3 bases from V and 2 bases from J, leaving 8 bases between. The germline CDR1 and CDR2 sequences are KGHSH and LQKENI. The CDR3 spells CASSPGGPGANVLTF. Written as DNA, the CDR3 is TGTGCCAGCTCACCTGGGGGTCCTGGGGCCAACGTCCTGACTTTC.

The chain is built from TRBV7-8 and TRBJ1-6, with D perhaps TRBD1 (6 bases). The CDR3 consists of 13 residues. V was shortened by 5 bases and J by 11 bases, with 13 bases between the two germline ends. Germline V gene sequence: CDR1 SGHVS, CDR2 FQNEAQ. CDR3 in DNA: TGTGCCAGCAGCAAGGAGGGGGGCCCACCCCTCCACTTT. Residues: CASSKEGGPPLHF.

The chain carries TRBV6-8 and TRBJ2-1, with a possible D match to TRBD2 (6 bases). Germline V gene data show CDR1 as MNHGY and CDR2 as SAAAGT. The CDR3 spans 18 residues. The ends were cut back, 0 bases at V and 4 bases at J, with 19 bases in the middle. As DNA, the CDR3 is TGTGCCAGCAGTTACTCGGAGGGATCGGGGTGGTCATACAATGAGCAGTTCTTC. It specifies CASSYSEGSGWSYNEQFF.

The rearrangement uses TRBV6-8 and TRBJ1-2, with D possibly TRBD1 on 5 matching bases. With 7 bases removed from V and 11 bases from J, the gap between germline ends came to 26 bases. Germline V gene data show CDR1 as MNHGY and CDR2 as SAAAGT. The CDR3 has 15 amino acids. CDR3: CASNPGTEVGKGYTF. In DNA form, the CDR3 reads TGTGCCAGCAACCCCGGGACGGAAGTTGGAAAGGGGTACACCTTC.

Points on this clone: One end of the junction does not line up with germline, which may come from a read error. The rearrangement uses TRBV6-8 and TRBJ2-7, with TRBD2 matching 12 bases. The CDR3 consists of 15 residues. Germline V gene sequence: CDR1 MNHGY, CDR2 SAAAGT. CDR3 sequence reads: CASNSLAGGVYEQYF. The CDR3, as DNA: TGTGCCAGCAATTCACTAGCGGGGGGCGTGTACGAACAGTACTTC.

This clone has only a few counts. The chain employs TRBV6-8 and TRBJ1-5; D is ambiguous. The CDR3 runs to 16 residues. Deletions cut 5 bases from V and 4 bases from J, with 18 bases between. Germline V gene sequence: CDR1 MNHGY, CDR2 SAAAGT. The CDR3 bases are TGTGCCAGCAGTGCCTCGTCGGGCGCCCGTAATCAGCCCCAGCATTTT. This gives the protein CASSASSGARNQPQHF.

CDR3 region: CASSMNIRSGANVLTF. The CDR3 DNA follows: TGTGCCAGTAGTATGAATATCCGCTCTGGGGCCAACGTCCTGACTTTC. The rearrangement joins TRBV19 to TRBJ2-6; D not certain. Per the germline V gene, CDR1 is LNHDA and CDR2 is SQIVND (reference sequence). V lost 3 bases and J 0 bases, leaving 9 bases between the germline ends. The length of the CDR3 is 16 residues.

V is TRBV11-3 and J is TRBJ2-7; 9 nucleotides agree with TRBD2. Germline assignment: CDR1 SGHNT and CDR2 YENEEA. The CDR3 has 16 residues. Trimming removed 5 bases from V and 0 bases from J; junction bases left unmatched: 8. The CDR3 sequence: CASSPESGGYSYEQYF. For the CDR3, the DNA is TGTGCCAGCAGCCCGGAAAGCGGGGGGTACTCCTACGAGCAGTACTTC.

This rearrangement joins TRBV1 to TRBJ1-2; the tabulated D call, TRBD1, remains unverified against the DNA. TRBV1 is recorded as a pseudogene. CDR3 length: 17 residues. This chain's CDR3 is CASSQAPSGQGNYGYTF. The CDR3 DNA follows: TGCGCCAGCAGCCAAGCCCCAAGCGGCCAGGGGAACTATGGCTACACCTTC.

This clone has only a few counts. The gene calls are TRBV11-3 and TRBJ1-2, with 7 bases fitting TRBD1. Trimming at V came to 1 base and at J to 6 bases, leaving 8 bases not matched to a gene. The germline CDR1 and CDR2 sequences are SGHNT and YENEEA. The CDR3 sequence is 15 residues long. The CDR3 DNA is TGTGCCAGCAGCTTAGGAACTCACAGGGGACATGGCTACACCTTC. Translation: CASSLGTHRGHGYTF. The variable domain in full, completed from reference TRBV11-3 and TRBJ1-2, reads EAGVVQSPRYKIIEKKQPVAFWCNPISGHNTLYWYLQNLGQGPELLIRYENEEAVDDSQLPKDRFSAERLKGVDSTLKIQPAELGDSAVYLCASSLGTHRGHGYTFGSGTRLTVV.

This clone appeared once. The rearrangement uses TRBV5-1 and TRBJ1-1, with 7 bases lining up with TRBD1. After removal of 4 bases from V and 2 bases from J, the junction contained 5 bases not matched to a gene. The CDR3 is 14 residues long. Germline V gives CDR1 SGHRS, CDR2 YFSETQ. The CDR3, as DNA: TGCGCCAGCAGCCTGGACAGGTATAACACTGAAGCTTTCTTT. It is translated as CASSLDRYNTEAFF.